This TCR beta chain comes out of a study of T-cell memory formation after mild COVID-19. Study overall: Among the donors, TCR clusters were largely specific to each donor.

Study-wide results and limits: Pre-infection memory harbored some responding clones, suggesting cross-reactive memory joined.

CDR1 is DFQATT, CDR2 SNEGSKA, per germline (reference sequence). V gave up 5 bases and J gave up 2 bases; unmatched junction bases: 5. CDR3 size: 15 residues. It was 5'RACE with constant-segment primers that produced the TCR alpha and TCR beta cDNA libraries, which carried sample barcodes and UMIs. In TCRdb, the 5' RACE reads were re-called with MiXCR into one record per CDR3 protein. This table has about 470,000 distinct CDR3 sequences, around a quarter appearing once. This clonotype has just a few counts. The antigen remains unidentified. The sample comprised PBMCs or a T cell subset sorted from them (not recorded which). The chain recombines TRBV20-1 with TRBJ2-1; 11 bases agree with TRBD2. The sequence derives from an adult woman who had mild COVID-19 (a few samples of this study predate the infection). Cell type and time point are not known. DNA for the CDR3: TGCAGTGCTCCCGGACTAGCGGGTACCTACAATGAGCAGTTCTTC. It codes for CSAPGLAGTYNEQFF.